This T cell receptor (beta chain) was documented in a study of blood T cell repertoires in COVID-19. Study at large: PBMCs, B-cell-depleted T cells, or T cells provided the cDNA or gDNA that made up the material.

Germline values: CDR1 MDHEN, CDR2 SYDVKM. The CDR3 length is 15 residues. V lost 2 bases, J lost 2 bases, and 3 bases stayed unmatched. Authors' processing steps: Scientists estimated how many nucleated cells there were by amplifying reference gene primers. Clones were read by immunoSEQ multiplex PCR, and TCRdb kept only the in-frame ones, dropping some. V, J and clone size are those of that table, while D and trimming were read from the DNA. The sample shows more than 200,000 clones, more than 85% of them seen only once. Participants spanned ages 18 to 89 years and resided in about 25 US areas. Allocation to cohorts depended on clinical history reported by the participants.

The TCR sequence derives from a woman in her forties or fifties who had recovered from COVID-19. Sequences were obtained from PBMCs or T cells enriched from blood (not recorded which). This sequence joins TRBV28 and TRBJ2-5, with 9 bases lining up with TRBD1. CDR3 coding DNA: TGTGCCAGCAGTTTAGATGGACAGGGGCAAGAGACCCAGTACTTC. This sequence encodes CASSLDGQGQETQYF.